This T cell receptor beta chain was documented in a study of blood T cell repertoires in COVID-19. Study details: Collection of acute and convalescent COVID-19 samples took place in the United States, Italy and Spain. Nucleic acid was either cDNA or gDNA, and it came from T cells, B-cell-depleted T cells, or PBMCs.

This clone came up a few times. Authors' analysis steps: From reference gene primer amplification, estimates of nucleated cell counts were derived. Generated by immunoSEQ multiplex PCR, the TCRdb table keeps only in-frame clones and is missing some. V and J calls and clone size are those listed in that table; D and trimming were worked out from the DNA. The data hold 300,000 to 400,000 clones, with almost 90% observed a single time. Germline loops: CDR1 SQVTM, CDR2 ANQGSEA. The CDR3 is made up of 14 amino acids. V shed 3 bases and J 4 bases; nucleotides not matched to a gene: 7. The sample taken for sequencing was peripheral blood. This TCR was recovered from a woman aged 70-85 years with COVID-19, enrolled during active disease. The chain has TRBV29-1 and TRBJ1-1; 8 bases align to TRBD1. The CDR3 sequence is CSVDLTGGGTEAFF. In nucleotides, the CDR3 is TGCAGCGTTGATCTTACAGGGGGGGGCACTGAAGCTTTCTTT.